The next 18 T cell receptor beta chains were all read from a single sample in a study of T cell responses to AZD1222 COVID-19 vaccine. Only in-frame clones appear in the TCRdb table, and some are missing; sequencing was by immunoSEQ multiplex PCR. The table lists 65,000 to 100,000 clones, approximately 80% of them singletons. The specimen was peripheral blood, collected on day 0 of AZD1222 vaccination. The receptor source for this set is an adult in good health.

Here the CDR3 reads CASSPAMNTEAFF. In DNA form, the CDR3 reads TGTGCCAGCTCTCCGGCTATGAACACTGAAGCTTTCTTT. V gene TRBV18 combines with J gene TRBJ1-1; no firm D call. V gave up 6 bases and J gave up 0 bases, with 8 bases separating them. CDR1 is KGHSH, CDR2 LQKENI, per germline. The CDR3 length is 13 residues.

V is TRBV7-9 and J is TRBJ2-7, with 12 bases matching TRBD2. From germline, CDR1 is SEHNR and CDR2 FQNEAQ (reference sequence). J was trimmed by 5 bases and V by 1 base; bases with no gene match: 3. This CDR3 has 15 residues. CDR3 residues: CASSLGTSGNNEQYF. Here the CDR3 DNA reads TGTGCCAGCAGCTTAGGGACTAGCGGGAACAACGAGCAGTACTTC.

This clone was recorded once. V gene TRBV14 combines with J gene TRBJ1-1, with a weak D call TRBD1 (5 bases). V gave up 4 bases and J gave up 4 bases, with 13 bases separating them. The CDR3 runs 14 residues. Germline V gene data show CDR1 as SGHDN and CDR2 as FVKESK. The CDR3 DNA is TGTGCCAGCAGCCCAGGGAGTTTCGGCACTGAAGCTTTCTTT. It yields the protein CASSPGSFGTEAFF.

The chain couples TRBV2 to TRBJ1-5; the D gene is possibly TRBD1 (5 bases). The CDR3 sequence is 14 residues long. The germline V gene has CDR1 SNHLY and CDR2 FYNNEI. The V and J ends lost 5 bases and 5 bases respectively, with 13 bases between them. The CDR3 DNA is TGTGCCAGCAGTAACCCAGGGAGGGATCAGCCCCAGCATTTT. Translation: CASSNPGRDQPQHF.

The CDR3 here is CSVRDSPTDTQYF. CDR3 nucleotide sequence: TGCAGCGTTCGGGACTCGCCCACAGATACGCAGTATTTT. The V and J genes are TRBV29-1 and TRBJ2-3; possible D gene TRBD2, 6 bases. Trimming took 5 bases from V and 2 from J, leaving 11 bases between them. The CDR3 covers 13 residues. Germline V gives CDR1 SQVTM, CDR2 ANQGSEA.

The V call is TRBV10-3, the J call TRBJ2-7, with D possibly being TRBD2 (5 bases). Trimming left V 0 bases short and J 1 base short, with 7 bases between. Germline assignment: CDR1 ENHRY and CDR2 SYGVKD. The CDR3 spans 14 residues. CDR3 protein: CAISESEESYEQYF. CDR3 DNA: TGTGCCATCAGTGAGTCGGAGGAGTCCTACGAGCAGTACTTC.

Here the CDR3 reads CASRKTKGQTDTQYF. CDR3 nucleotides: TGTGCCAGCAGAAAAACTAAGGGGCAGACAGATACGCAGTATTTT. This sequence joins TRBV6-6 and TRBJ2-3, with D perhaps matching TRBD1 (5 bases). Germline V lookup: CDR1 MNHNY, CDR2 SVGAGI (reference sequence). Trimming shortened V by 6 bases and J by 3 bases, and 16 bases separated the two germline ends. There are 15 residues in the CDR3.

J is TRBJ1-1 and V is TRBV7-9; D ambiguous. The CDR3 is 14 residues long. CDR1 and CDR2 from the germline V gene are SEHNR and FQNEAQ (reference sequence). Trimming cost V 1 base and J 1 base, with 7 bases left between them. This CDR3 reads CASSLDPGNTEAFF. The CDR3 coding sequence is TGTGCCAGCAGCTTAGACCCAGGGAACACTGAAGCTTTCTTT.

V usage is TRBV29-1 and J usage is TRBJ1-1; no clear D gene. V was clipped by 4 bases and J by 1 base, with 13 bases between them. This CDR3 is 14 amino acids long. The germline V gene has CDR1 SQVTM and CDR2 ANQGSEA. The CDR3 here is CSVVLGTTNTEAFF. The CDR3, as DNA: TGCAGCGTTGTACTCGGCACGACGAACACTGAAGCTTTCTTT.

CDR3 bases: TGTGCCAGCAGTCAAGACAGGGGGACTGAAGCTTTCTTT. It is translated as CASSQDRGTEAFF. V is TRBV2 and J is TRBJ1-1; 9 bases are a match to TRBD1. Germline V gene sequence: CDR1 SNHLY, CDR2 FYNNEI. CDR3 length: 13 residues. The V segment lost 5 bases and the J segment 5 bases; nucleotides outside the gene matches: 3.

The chain joins TRBV19 to TRBJ2-6; D uncertain. The CDR3 has 14 residues. V lost 5 bases and J 0 bases, leaving 5 bases between the germline ends. Germline V gene lookup returns CDR1 LNHDA and CDR2 SQIVND (reference sequence). The CDR3 spells CASSWGSGANVLTF. The DNA for the CDR3 is TGTGCCAGTAGTTGGGGCTCTGGGGCCAACGTCCTGACTTTC. Variable domain in full (rest from reference TRBV19 and TRBJ2-6): DGGITQSPKYLFRKEGQNVTLSCEQNLNHDAMYWYRQDPGQGLRLIYYSQIVNDFQKGDIAEGYSVSREKKESFPLTVTSAQKNPTAFYLCASSWGSGANVLTFGAGSRLTVL.

The chain carries TRBV6-5 and TRBJ1-5, with D possibly TRBD1 on 6 matching bases. V was shortened by 5 bases and J by 4 bases, with 12 bases between the two germline ends. The CDR3 consists of 14 residues. Germline assignment: CDR1 MNHEY and CDR2 SVGAGI. In DNA, the CDR3 is TGTGCCAGCAGTCACGGACAGTCGAATCAGCCCCAGCATTTT. This sequence encodes CASSHGQSNQPQHF.

The V and J genes are TRBV30 and TRBJ1-3, with TRBD1 matching 7 bases. The CDR3 length is 17 residues. CDR1 is GTSNPN and CDR2 is SVGIG in the germline V gene (reference sequence). V was clipped by 2 bases and J by 0 bases; unmatched bases: 10. The CDR3 sequence is CAWSRPPGGISGNTIYF. CDR3 in DNA: TGTGCCTGGAGTAGGCCCCCAGGGGGGATCTCTGGAAACACCATATATTTT.

The gene calls are TRBV4-2 and TRBJ2-5, with 8 bases aligning to TRBD1. Trimming removed 1 base from V and 6 bases from J; junction bases left unmatched: 10. The germline CDR1 and CDR2 sequences are LGHNA and YNFKEQ. The CDR3 extends over 16 amino acids. In nucleotides, the CDR3 is TGTGCCAGCAGCCAAGTCCAAGGACAGGGAAGGAAGACCCAGTACTTC. It is translated as CASSQVQGQGRKTQYF.

V gene TRBV4-1 combines with J gene TRBJ2-7, with 8 bases aligning to TRBD1. CDR1 and CDR2 from the germline V gene are MGHRA and YSYEKL. This CDR3 region has 15 residues. V gave up 4 bases and J gave up 0 bases; unmatched junction bases: 5. The CDR3 DNA is TGCGCCAGCAGCCCGGGGACAGGAAGCTCCTACGAGCAGTACTTC. This gives the protein CASSPGTGSSYEQYF.

The chain carries TRBV3-1 (or the pseudogene TRBV3-2) and TRBJ1-2; maybe TRBD1 (5 bases). V was trimmed by 4 bases and J by 4 bases, leaving 16 bases between them. The germline CDR1 and CDR2 sequences are LGHDT and YNNKEL (reference sequence). This CDR3 is 15 amino acids long. CDR3 region: CASSPLGPGSYGYTF. As DNA, the CDR3 is TGTGCCAGCAGCCCTTTGGGCCCAGGGTCCTATGGCTACACCTTC.

The rearrangement uses TRBV7-9 and TRBJ1-2; 10 bases align to TRBD1. The CDR3 runs to 13 residues. The germline CDR1 and CDR2 sequences are SEHNR and FQNEAQ (reference sequence). V shed 6 bases and J 7 bases; nucleotides not matched to a gene: 5. Written as DNA, the CDR3 is TGTGCCAGCAGAGGGACAGGGGCTGGTGGCTACACCTTC. It yields the protein CASRGTGAGGYTF.

The V call is TRBV28, the J call TRBJ1-1, with D uncertain. Per the germline V gene, CDR1 is MDHEN and CDR2 is SYDVKM. Trimming took 6 bases from V and 5 from J, leaving 10 bases between them. CDR3 length: 12 amino acids. DNA for the CDR3: TGTGCCAGCAGATTGGGTGGGACTGAAGCTTTCTTT. Its translation: CASRLGGTEAFF. The complete variable domain, with remaining parts taken from reference TRBV28 and TRBJ1-1, reads DVKVTQSSRYLVKRTGEKVFLECVQDMDHENMFWYRQDPGLGLRLIYFSYDVKMKEKGDIPEGYSVSREKKERFSLILESASTNQTSMYLCASRLGGTEAFFGQGTRLTVV.